The present T cell receptor beta chain was sequenced within a study of blood T cell repertoires in COVID-19. Study-wide context: Researchers got acute and convalescent COVID-19 samples from the United States, Italy and Spain. Sources were T cells, B-cell-depleted T cells, or PBMCs; the material itself was cDNA or gDNA.

This CDR3 has 14 amino acids. Trimming left V 4 bases short and J 4 bases short, with 13 bases between. CDR1 and CDR2 from the germline V gene are SGHTA and FQGNSA. In the source study's methods: Nucleated cell number was recorded as an estimate derived from reference gene primer amplification. Using immunoSEQ multiplex PCR, the repertoire was profiled, and TCRdb retains in-frame clones only, with some absent. From that table come the V and J calls and clone size; the DNA was used to work out D and trimming. The repertoire holds 300,000 or so clones, with around 83% as singletons. V gene TRBV7-2 combines with J gene TRBJ2-5; D is possibly TRBD1 (6 bases). Sequences were obtained from peripheral blood. The receptor was isolated from a woman between 45 and 60 years old with acute or convalescent COVID-19. The CDR3 here is CASSSQGEGETQYF. CDR3 in DNA: TGTGCCAGCAGCTCACAGGGAGAAGGAGAGACCCAGTACTTC. The entire variable domain, with the rest obtained from reference TRBV7-2 and TRBJ2-5, is as follows: GAGVSQSPSNKVTEKGKDVELRCDPISGHTALYWYRQSLGQGLEFLIYFQGNSAPDKSGLPSDRFSAERTGGSVSTLTIQRTQQEDSAVYLCASSSQGEGETQYFGPGTRLLVL.